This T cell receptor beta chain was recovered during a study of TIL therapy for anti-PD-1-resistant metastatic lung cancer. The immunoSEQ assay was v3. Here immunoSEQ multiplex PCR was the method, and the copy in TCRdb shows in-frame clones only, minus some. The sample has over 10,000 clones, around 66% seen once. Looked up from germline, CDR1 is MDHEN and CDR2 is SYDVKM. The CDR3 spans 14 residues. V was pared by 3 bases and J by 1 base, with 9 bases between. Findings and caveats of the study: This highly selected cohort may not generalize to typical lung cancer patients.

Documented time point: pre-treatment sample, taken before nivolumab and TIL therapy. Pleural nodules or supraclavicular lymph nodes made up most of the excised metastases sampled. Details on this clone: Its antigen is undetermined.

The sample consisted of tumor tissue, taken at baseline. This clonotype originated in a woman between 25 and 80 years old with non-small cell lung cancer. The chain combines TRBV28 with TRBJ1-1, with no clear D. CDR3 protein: CASSFEHKNTEAFF. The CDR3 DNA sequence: TGTGCCAGCAGTTTCGAACACAAGAACACTGAAGCTTTCTTT.